A selection of T cell receptor beta chains follows, all from one sample in a study of shared clonotypes between healthy human individuals. TCRdb's copy holds only in-frame clones and misses some; the assay was immunoSEQ multiplex PCR. The table records about 1,800,000 clones, roughly 94% of them present only once. Material for sequencing was naive CD8+ T cells sorted from blood. These receptors were taken from a man aged 18 to 30 in good health. The CDR3 runs from the conserved cysteine through the conserved F or W. A D gene is named only where the DNA matches it firmly. Where a row states a size, it is once, few, many or the class of an expanded clone; other rows omit it.

clone_size	v_call	j_call	d_call	cdr3_nt	cdr3_aa
-	TRBV13	TRBJ1-2	TRBD1	TGTGCCAGCAGCTCGGGGACAGAGGCTATCACCCCTTATGGCTACACCTTC	CASSSGTEAITPYGYTF
-	TRBV6-1	TRBJ1-6	TRBD1	TGTGCCAGCAGCGCCGGAGGGGGCAGTTCACCCCTCCACTTT	CASSAGGGSSPLHF
once	TRBV10-2	TRBJ1-1	-	TGCGCCAGCAGTGTAGGTGCTGAAGCTTTCTTT	CASSVGAEAFF
-	TRBV7-9	TRBJ2-2	-	TGTGCCAGCCCAGGCGGGATGAACACCGGGGAGCTGTTTTTT	CASPGGMNTGELFF
-	TRBV27	TRBJ2-1	TRBD2	TGTGCCAGCAGTTTATCCGGGACTAGCGACTACAATGAGCAGTTCTTC	CASSLSGTSDYNEQFF
once	TRBV19	TRBJ1-1	-	TGTGCCAGCAATCCCGGGACATTTACCACTGAAGCTTTCTTT	CASNPGTFTTEAFF
-	TRBV6-1	TRBJ2-1	-	TGTGCCAGCAGTTACGGCAATGAGCAGTTCTTC	CASSYGNEQFF
-	TRBV5-5	TRBJ2-7	TRBD1	TGTGCCAGCAGTCGAGGAGGGACAGGGGGAGACGAGCAGTACTTC	CASSRGGTGGDEQYF
once	TRBV2	TRBJ2-1	-	TGTGCCAGCAAAAGAGAGAGCTCCTACAATGAGCAGTTCTTC	CASKRESSYNEQFF
-	TRBV7-2	TRBJ2-7	TRBD2	TGTGCCAGCAGCTTAGTTCCTAGCGGGGGTTACGAGCAGTACTTC	CASSLVPSGGYEQYF
-	TRBV5-1	TRBJ2-2	TRBD1	TGCGCCAGCAGCTTTTGGACAGGGGGCGGGGAGCTGTTTTTT	CASSFWTGGGELFF
-	TRBV4-3	TRBJ2-7	-	TGCGCCAGCAGCCAAGGGCAGGGGTGGTCCGAGCAGTACTTC	CASSQGQGWSEQYF
-	TRBV4-1	TRBJ2-5	TRBD2	TGCGCCAGCAGCCAAGGGGTGACTAGCGGGGATAAAGAGACCCAGTACTTC	CASSQGVTSGDKETQYF
-	TRBV10-2	TRBJ2-2	TRBD1	TGCGCCAGCACCACAGGGGGCACCGGGGAGCTGTTTTTT	CASTTGGTGELFF
-	TRBV27	TRBJ1-1	TRBD1	TGTGCCAGCAGTTTGGAGGGGGCAAGTTTTTACACTGAAGCTTTCTTT	CASSLEGASFYTEAFF
-	TRBV15	TRBJ2-7	TRBD1	TGTGCCACCAGCAGACCTCCGGGACAGGGGCAGTACTTC	CATSRPPGQGQYF
-	TRBV27	TRBJ2-1	-	TGTGCCAGCAGTTTAACGGTGTCAATTCCCTACAATGAGCAGTTCTTC	CASSLTVSIPYNEQFF
-	TRBV11-2	TRBJ2-7	-	TGTGCCAGCAGCTCCGCCACCTTCTCCTACGAGCAGTACTTC	CASSSATFSYEQYF
-	TRBV5-6	TRBJ2-7	-	TGTGCCAGCAGCTTTGGACCAGACGAGCAGTACTTC	CASSFGPDEQYF
-	TRBV30	TRBJ2-1	-	TGTGCCAGGCAAGAGGGCCTATCCTCCAATGAGCAGTTCTTC	CARQEGLSSNEQFF
-	TRBV27	TRBJ2-7	-	TGTGCCAGCACCTTCTCTCTGGGGGAAGCGGGTTCCTACGAGCAGTACTTC	CASTFSLGEAGSYEQYF
-	TRBV29-1	TRBJ2-7	TRBD1	TGCAGCGTTGAAGGAACAGGGGTCGACGAGCAGTACTTC	CSVEGTGVDEQYF
-	TRBV5-1	TRBJ2-3	-	TGCGCCAGCAGCTTGACGGGGTTCACAGATACGCAGTATTTT	CASSLTGFTDTQYF
-	TRBV27	TRBJ2-3	-	TGTGCCAGCAGTCGAACCGGGCGGGGAGATACGCAGTATTTT	CASSRTGRGDTQYF
-	TRBV2	TRBJ2-2	TRBD2	TGTGCCAGCAGTGAGTCGCTAGCGGGGGGCACCGGGGAGCTGTTTTTT	CASSESLAGGTGELFF
-	TRBV18	TRBJ2-2	-	TGTGCCAGCTCACAGATCGGGACTCCAATTACCGGGGAGCTGTTTTTT	CASSQIGTPITGELFF
-	TRBV5-6	TRBJ2-1	-	TGTGCCAGCAGCTTCTTCGGTAATGAGCAGTTCTTC	CASSFFGNEQFF
-	TRBV19	TRBJ2-7	TRBD1	TGTGCCAGTAGTATTATGGGGATACAGGGGTCCGAGCAGTACTTC	CASSIMGIQGSEQYF
-	TRBV7-9	TRBJ1-2	TRBD1	TGTGCCAGCAGCTCCGGACAGGGCTATGGCTACACCTTC	CASSSGQGYGYTF
-	TRBV28	TRBJ2-6	-	TGTGCCAGCAGAGTTAGGGGTTCGCCTTCTGGGGCCAACGTCCTGACTTTC	CASRVRGSPSGANVLTF
-	TRBV10-3	TRBJ1-1	TRBD1	TGTGCCATCACCGACAGGGGACCGAACACTGAAGCTTTCTTT	CAITDRGPNTEAFF
-	TRBV4-3	TRBJ2-7	-	TGCGCCAGCAGCCAAGATGTAGGGGCCTACGAGCAGTACTTC	CASSQDVGAYEQYF
-	TRBV6-1	TRBJ2-7	-	TGTGCCAGCAGTGAAGGATTTGTCTTATACGAGCAGTACTTC	CASSEGFVLYEQYF
-	TRBV7-9	TRBJ1-1	-	TGTGCCAGCAGCGGACAAGACATGAACACTGAAGCTTTCTTT	CASSGQDMNTEAFF
-	TRBV11-2	TRBJ1-2	-	TGTGCCAGCAGCTTAGTTTACCAGGGAGACGGCTACACCTTC	CASSLVYQGDGYTF
-	TRBV19	TRBJ1-2	-	TGTGCCAGTAGTATTGGGGTTCTCTATGGCTACACCTTC	CASSIGVLYGYTF
-	TRBV11-2	TRBJ1-2	TRBD1	TGTGCCAGCAGCCCGGGACAGGGATACGGCTACACCTTC	CASSPGQGYGYTF
-	TRBV2	TRBJ2-3	-	TGTGCCAGCAGTGATGGTAGCGGACCCAGGAATACGCAGTATTTT	CASSDGSGPRNTQYF
-	TRBV6-6	TRBJ1-2	-	TGTGCCAGCAGTGTTTCAGCTTACAGTGGCTACACCTTC	CASSVSAYSGYTF
-	TRBV27	TRBJ2-2	-	TGTGCCAGCAGTTTGGAGGGGGCGCGGGTAGCCGGGGAGCTGTTTTTT	CASSLEGARVAGELFF
-	TRBV6-1	TRBJ2-2	TRBD1	TGTGCCAGCAGTGAAAGGACAGGGAGCACCGGGGAGCTGTTTTTT	CASSERTGSTGELFF
-	TRBV7-9	TRBJ2-3	-	TGTGCCAGCAGCTCACCAGGGGACTCCTCCACAGATACGCAGTATTTT	CASSSPGDSSTDTQYF
-	TRBV7-9	TRBJ1-1	TRBD1	TGTGCCAGCAGCCCGGACAGGGGAAGCACTGAAGCTTTCTTT	CASSPDRGSTEAFF
once	TRBV2	TRBJ2-5	-	TGTGCCAGTCCCCCTGCTGGGAGAGGGGAGACCCAGTACTTC	CASPPAGRGETQYF
-	TRBV6-1	TRBJ1-5	-	TGTGCCAGCAGTGAACCCCGGGGGGGCCAGCCCCAGCATTTT	CASSEPRGGQPQHF
-	TRBV9	TRBJ1-2	TRBD1	TGTGCCAGCAGCGGCGGCGGTGAGGGACAGGGACCCCCTAACTATGGCTACACCTTC	CASSGGGEGQGPPNYGYTF
-	TRBV4-1	TRBJ2-5	TRBD1	TGCGCCAGCAGCTACGACAGGGAAGAGACCCAGTACTTC	CASSYDREETQYF
-	TRBV6-5	TRBJ2-7	-	TGTGCCAGCAGTTACCTGGAGGGTCCCCACGAGCAGTACTTC	CASSYLEGPHEQYF
-	TRBV7-6	TRBJ2-2	-	TGTGCCAGCAGCTTAGGGGCCACTCAGAACACCGGGGAGCTGTTTTTT	CASSLGATQNTGELFF
-	TRBV19	TRBJ2-7	-	TGTGCCAGTAGTATAGATGGGACCTTCTACGAGCAGTACTTC	CASSIDGTFYEQYF
-	TRBV5-6	TRBJ2-5	TRBD2	TGTGCCAGCAGCTTGGCCGGACTAGCAGAGACCCAGTACTTC	CASSLAGLAETQYF
-	TRBV9	TRBJ1-4	-	TGTGCCAGCAGCGTAGGGGTAGCAACTAATGAAAAACTGTTTTTT	CASSVGVATNEKLFF
-	TRBV19	TRBJ2-7	-	TGTGCCAGTAGTATAGGGGCGACAGAGCAGTACTTC	CASSIGATEQYF
-	TRBV4-1	TRBJ1-2	-	TGCGCCAGCAGCCAAGAGCCACGGAACTATGGCTACACCTTC	CASSQEPRNYGYTF
-	TRBV29-1	TRBJ2-1	-	TGCAGCGTTGAAGGCAATCGTAATGAGCAGTTCTTC	CSVEGNRNEQFF
-	TRBV6-1	TRBJ2-7	-	TGTGCCAGCAGTGAAGGAGGAAGGGGTCACGAGCAGTACTTC	CASSEGGRGHEQYF
-	TRBV27	TRBJ1-4	-	TGTGCCAGCAGTCTTGGGGCCGAGTTTTTATCAACTAATGAAAAACTGTTTTTT	CASSLGAEFLSTNEKLFF